This TCR beta chain was sequenced during a study of T cell responses to AZD1222 COVID-19 vaccine. The CDR3 loop spans 15 amino acids. V lost 5 bases and J lost 7; bases outside the gene matches: 10. The germline V gene encodes CDR1 KGHDR and CDR2 SFDVKD. Clones were sequenced by immunoSEQ multiplex PCR, and TCRdb holds only the in-frame ones, with some missing. The sample lists about 100,000 clones; 85% to 90% were seen once. The TCR comes from an adult in good health. This specimen was peripheral blood, taken on day 0 of AZD1222 vaccination. V and J are TRBV24-1 and TRBJ2-1; TRBD2 matches 7 bases. The CDR3 nucleotides are TGTGCCACCAGTGGCGACGGCGGGAGCTGGAATGAGCAGTTCTTC. Translation: CATSGDGGSWNEQFF.